Listed here is a single TCR beta chain. Antigen specificity is unknown. Germline CDR1 SGHDN, CDR2 FVKESK. This CDR3 contains 15 residues. This sample was taken from a study of monozygotic twins with inflammatory bowel disease. Broader study findings: Extra variability in the repertoires of patients may have come from differing immunosuppressive treatments.

Total RNA amounting to roughly 3.5 ug went into each TCR library. Nested amplification of TCRalpha and TCRbeta cDNA involved two PCRs of roughly 17 and 9 cycles. TCRdb reprocessed the 5' RACE reads, with one entry per CDR3 protein and no DNA. This sample's table has fewer than 550,000 distinct CDR3 sequences. V is TRBV14 and J is TRBJ2-5. The receptor was isolated from a human donor with ulcerative colitis or Crohn's disease, or a healthy co-twin of an affected twin (not recorded which). Sequencing used blood. This chain's CDR3 is CASSQGLLWEETQYF. Variable domain in full (rest from reference TRBV14 and TRBJ2-5): EAGVTQFPSHSVIEKGQTVTLRCDPISGHDNLYWYRRVMGKEIKFLLHFVKESKQDESGMPNNRFLAERTGGTYSTLKVQPAELEDSGVYFCASSQGLLWEETQYFGPGTRLLVL.